These 4 T cell receptor beta chains came from one sample sequenced in a study of T cells after yellow fever vaccination. A single record per CDR3 protein comes from TCRdb applying MiXCR to the 5' RACE reads. Here the sample spans more than 200,000 distinct CDR3 sequences, 3.6% being singletons. The sample was PBMCs, taken 15 days after the yellow fever booster vaccination. The receptor source for this set is a man between 18 and 29 years old who received the YFV17D yellow fever vaccine.

This clonotype was detected many times. The rearrangement joins TRBV3-1 to TRBJ1-1, with TRBD1 matching 7 bases. Germline CDR1 and CDR2: LGHDT and YNNKEL (reference sequence). V shed 3 bases, J shed 1 base, and the junction held 11 bases outside the gene matches. The CDR3 loop spans 17 amino acids. The chain's CDR3 is CASSHLGQLGSNTEAFF. As DNA, the CDR3 is TGTGCCAGCAGCCACCTGGGACAGCTAGGCTCGAACACTGAAGCTTTCTTT.

This clonotype was recorded at least ten times. V gene TRBV5-1 combines with J gene TRBJ1-1; D not certain. Germline CDR1 is SGHRS and CDR2 is YFSETQ. The CDR3 loop spans 11 amino acids. The V end was cut by 1 base, the J end by 8 bases, with 6 bases between. The CDR3 here is CASSLNGEAFF. The DNA for the CDR3 is TGCGCCAGCAGCTTGAACGGGGAAGCTTTCTTT.

The chain uses TRBV7-9 and TRBJ2-7; D is possibly TRBD1 or TRBD2 (5 bases each). The CDR3 length is 16 residues. Germline V lookup: CDR1 SEHNR, CDR2 FQNEAQ (reference sequence). With 3 bases removed from V and 7 bases from J, the gap between germline ends came to 22 bases. The CDR3 DNA follows: TGTGCCAGCAGCTTGGCCTTGCGAGGGCTAGAGGGGGAGCAGTACTTC. Its protein is CASSLALRGLEGEQYF.

This clonotype was counted many times. The chain employs TRBV12-5 and TRBJ2-1; D might be TRBD2 (5 bases). V lost 0 bases to trimming and J lost 6 bases, with 9 bases between them. Germline loops: CDR1 LGHNT, CDR2 FRNRAP. The length of the CDR3 is 14 residues. This chain's CDR3 is CASGLVPEVNEQFF. CDR3 DNA: TGTGCTAGTGGTTTGGTACCGGAGGTCAATGAGCAGTTCTTC.